What follows are 24 T cell receptor beta chains derived from one specimen sequenced in a study of cytomegalovirus exposure and HLA in healthy donors. 60 Vbeta and 13 Jbeta primers were used in PCR. Profiled with immunoSEQ multiplex PCR; TCRdb holds only in-frame clones, not every one. Of fewer than 200,000 clones listed, less than 85% are singletons. Sequenced material: PBMCs. Every receptor here comes from a middle-aged man in good health and CMV-seronegative.

This clone appeared a few times. The chain links TRBV2 to TRBJ2-2, with 8 nucleotides matching TRBD2. Germline V CDR1 and CDR2: SNHLY, FYNNEI. The length of the CDR3 is 15 residues. V was pared by 4 bases and J by 0 bases, with 1 base of the junction left unmatched. The CDR3 loop reads CASSVLAANTGELFF. The CDR3 DNA reads as TGTGCCAGCAGTGTACTAGCGGCGAACACCGGGGAGCTGTTTTTT.

J is TRBJ2-3 and V is TRBV27; 8 bases match TRBD2. The CDR3 has 17 amino acids. CDR1 and CDR2 (germline): MNHEY, SMNVEV (reference sequence). The junction had 12 bases not matched to a gene; V was cut back by 5 bases and J by 2 bases. The CDR3 nucleotides are TGTGCCAGCAGTACCCTTCATCAGCGGGGGCCCACAGATACGCAGTATTTT. Translated: CASSTLHQRGPTDTQYF.

The rearrangement joins TRBV19 to TRBJ1-5; maybe TRBD1 (5 bases). CDR1 and CDR2 from the germline V gene are LNHDA and SQIVND (reference sequence). The CDR3 runs to 13 residues. The germline V and J ends were trimmed by 5 bases and 6 bases, with 11 bases remaining between them. CDR3 DNA sequence: TGTGCCAGTAGTTCCAGGGCGGCTCAGCCCCAGCATTTT. This sequence encodes CASSSRAAQPQHF.

The chain is built from TRBV7-2 and TRBJ1-2, with D perhaps TRBD1 (5 bases). The CDR3 is made up of 15 amino acids. Between the trimmed V and J ends, which lost 1 base and 4 bases, there was a span of 13 bases. Germline values: CDR1 SGHTA, CDR2 FQGNSA. The CDR3 DNA follows: TGTGCCAGCAGCTTAGACCTCGGGGGAGTCTATGGCTACACCTTC. Its translation: CASSLDLGGVYGYTF.

The gene calls are TRBV5-6 and TRBJ2-7, with TRBD1 identical over 9 bases. Trimming took 0 bases from V and 3 from J; bases not matched to a gene: 4. CDR1 and CDR2 from the germline V gene are SGHDT and YYEEEE. CDR3 length: 15 amino acids. This CDR3 is CASSLGGTGHYEQYF. The CDR3 region has the DNA TGTGCCAGCAGCTTGGGGGGGACAGGGCACTACGAGCAGTACTTC.

This sequence joins TRBV28 and TRBJ2-2; a possible D gene is TRBD2 (7 bases). Per the germline V gene, CDR1 is MDHEN and CDR2 is SYDVKM. V dropped 5 bases and J dropped 9 bases, with 25 bases sitting between them. The CDR3 has 17 residues. CDR3 coding DNA: TGTGCCAGCAGTCCCCTGGGGGGGCAGAACACCGGTAGGGAGCTGTTTTTT. This translates into CASSPLGGQNTGRELFF.

The genes are TRBV4-1 and TRBJ2-7; D might be TRBD1 (5 bases). This CDR3 region has 15 residues. CDR1 and CDR2 from the germline V gene are MGHRA and YSYEKL. V lost 1 base to trimming and J lost 1 base, with 11 bases between them. The CDR3 nucleotides read TGCGCCAGCAGCCAAGCCCTCCAGGGTTCCTACGAGCAGTACTTC. The encoded protein is CASSQALQGSYEQYF.

The chain recombines TRBV5-1 with TRBJ1-4, with D unresolved. Looked up from germline, CDR1 is SGHRS and CDR2 is YFSETQ. CDR3 length: 15 residues. V lost 4 bases and J lost 5, with 15 bases in between. The CDR3 here is CASSLQPEVNEKLFF. CDR3 nucleotide sequence: TGCGCCAGCAGCCTACAACCGGAGGTAAATGAAAAACTGTTTTTT.

In regard to this clone: At the DNA level, this CDR3 is encoded by other sequences in the same sample as well. The V gene is TRBV19, the J gene TRBJ1-1; 7 positions agree with TRBD1. CDR1 and CDR2 (germline): LNHDA, SQIVND (reference sequence). This CDR3 is 14 amino acids long. V shed 3 bases and J 0 bases; nucleotides not matched to a gene: 1. The CDR3, as DNA: TGTGCCAGTAGTATTGGACAGGTGAACACTGAAGCTTTCTTT. Protein sequence: CASSIGQVNTEAFF. The entire variable domain, with the rest obtained from reference TRBV19 and TRBJ1-1, is as follows: DGGITQSPKYLFRKEGQNVTLSCEQNLNHDAMYWYRQDPGQGLRLIYYSQIVNDFQKGDIAEGYSVSREKKESFPLTVTSAQKNPTAFYLCASSIGQVNTEAFFGQGTRLTVV.

The gene calls are TRBV30 and TRBJ1-6, with 9 bases aligning to TRBD1. The CDR3 consists of 13 residues. Germline V gives CDR1 GTSNPN, CDR2 SVGIG (reference sequence). V gave up 5 bases and J gave up 10 bases; unmatched junction bases: 6. CDR3 region: CAWATGGLSPLHF. The CDR3 nucleotides read TGTGCCTGGGCGACAGGGGGGCTCTCACCCCTCCACTTT.

The chain carries TRBV2 and TRBJ2-5, with 7 bases lining up with TRBD1. The J call may be faulty, since TRBJ2-7 better matches the DNA end. CDR1 is SNHLY and CDR2 is FYNNEI in the germline V gene. The CDR3 length is 15 residues. The CDR3, as DNA: TGTGCCAGCAAATCGTCCGACAGGGAGCCCTACGAGCAGTACTTC. As protein: CASKSSDREPYEQYF.

This clone was detected a few times. The chain joins TRBV7-3 to TRBJ2-1, with TRBD1 matching over 8 bases. V lost 2 bases, J lost 6 bases, and 6 bases stayed unmatched. Germline V gene sequence: CDR1 SGHTA, CDR2 FQGTGA. CDR3 size: 15 residues. The CDR3 loop is CASSLQGAVGNEQFF. Here the CDR3 DNA reads TGTGCCAGCAGCTTACAGGGGGCCGTAGGCAATGAGCAGTTCTTC.

The rearrangement joins TRBV6-1 to TRBJ2-2; D not resolved. CDR1 and CDR2 from the germline V gene are MNHNS and SASEGT. Trimming cost V 11 bases and J 0 bases, with 10 bases left between them. CDR3 length: 13 residues. The CDR3 sequence: CAGSDPNTGELFF. The DNA for the CDR3 is TGTGCCGGCTCCGATCCGAACACCGGGGAGCTGTTTTTT.

J is TRBJ1-2 and V is TRBV4-2, with D possibly being TRBD1 (5 bases). The CDR3 is made up of 14 amino acids. Trimming removed 5 bases at V and 5 bases at J, with 15 bases between. Germline V gene lookup returns CDR1 LGHNA and CDR2 YNFKEQ. CDR3 loop: CASSTTDSLYGYTF. The DNA for the CDR3 is TGTGCCAGCAGCACTACCGACAGCCTGTATGGCTACACCTTC.

The chain couples TRBV29-1 to TRBJ2-7; 7 positions agree with TRBD1. The germline CDR1 and CDR2 sequences are SQVTM and ANQGSEA. CDR3 length: 13 amino acids. V lost 4 bases, J lost 2 bases, and 5 bases stayed unmatched. CDR3 sequence: CSVGRQGPYEQYF. CDR3 bases: TGCAGCGTTGGTAGACAGGGACCCTACGAGCAGTACTTC.

This chain connects TRBV7-3 to TRBJ2-7; 9 bases map to TRBD2. CDR3 size: 15 residues. The V gene's germline CDR1 is SGHTA and CDR2 FQGTGA. Trimming removed 0 bases from V and 2 bases from J; junction bases left unmatched: 2. The CDR3 sequence: CASSLTSGGTYEQYF. CDR3 DNA sequence: TGTGCCAGCAGCTTAACTAGCGGGGGAACCTACGAGCAGTACTTC. Variable domain in full (rest from reference TRBV7-3 and TRBJ2-7): GAGVSQTPSNKVTEKGKYVELRCDPISGHTALYWYRQSLGQGPEFLIYFQGTGAADDSGLPNDRFFAVRPEGSVSTLKIQRTERGDSAVYLCASSLTSGGTYEQYFGPGTRLTVT.

In its sample, this clone was seen once. This chain connects TRBV6-6 to TRBJ2-2; 8 positions agree with TRBD2. V gave up 6 bases and J gave up 4 bases; unmatched junction bases: 7. CDR1 MNHNY and CDR2 SVGAGI come from the germline V gene (reference sequence). This CDR3 is 15 amino acids long. The CDR3 coding sequence is TGTGCCAGCAGCCGGGGGGGGCGCGGCACCGGGGAGCTGTTTTTT. Translation gives CASSRGGRGTGELFF.

This chain joins TRBV6-1 and TRBJ1-2; D not resolved. The CDR3 runs to 13 residues. Germline loops: CDR1 MNHNS, CDR2 SASEGT. Trimming removed 6 bases at V and 8 bases at J, with 16 bases between. The CDR3 DNA sequence: TGTGCCAGCAGAAGGATCTCGGCGGCAGGCTACACCTTC. It yields the protein CASRRISAAGYTF.

The V gene is TRBV29-1, the J gene TRBJ2-3; D is possibly TRBD1 (6 bases). Trimming took 0 bases from V and 1 from J, leaving 8 bases between them. The CDR3 is 14 amino acids. The V gene's germline CDR1 is SQVTM and CDR2 ANQGSEA. This CDR3 is CSVEDPGGTDTQYF. For the CDR3, the DNA is TGCAGCGTTGAAGATCCAGGGGGCACAGATACGCAGTATTTT.

The V call is TRBV6-5, the J call TRBJ1-6; D call uncertain. The CDR3 runs 13 residues. Trimming left V 2 bases short and J 10 bases short, with 9 bases between. The germline V gene encodes CDR1 MNHEY and CDR2 SVGAGI. As DNA, the CDR3 is TGTGCCAGCAGTTACAACGGAGAATCACCCCTCCACTTT. Protein sequence: CASSYNGESPLHF.

This clone has only one observation. The gene calls are TRBV18 and TRBJ2-7; D may be TRBD1 (7 bases). This CDR3 contains 15 residues. The V end lost 0 bases, the J end lost 5 bases, and 14 bases lay between the germline ends. Germline-derived CDR1 and CDR2 are KGHSH and LQKENI. CDR3 nucleotides: TGTGCCAGCTCACCACCGAGAGGGGGCGGGGACGAGCAGTACTTC. Protein sequence: CASSPPRGGGDEQYF.

The chain links TRBV10-1 to TRBJ2-5; 12 bases are a match to TRBD2. This CDR3 spans 15 amino acids. Losses at the gene ends were 6 bases for V and 1 base for J; bases not matched to a gene: 3. Germline CDR1 and CDR2: WNHNN and SYGVQD (reference sequence). The chain's CDR3 is CASSRTSGVQETQYF. CDR3 sequence (DNA): TGCGCCAGCAGCAGGACTAGCGGGGTCCAAGAGACCCAGTACTTC.

The rearrangement uses TRBV2 and TRBJ1-6, with 8 bases that match TRBD1. V dropped 4 bases and J dropped 10; count of bases not matched to a gene: 21. The CDR3 spans 19 residues. Germline values: CDR1 SNHLY, CDR2 FYNNEI. This CDR3 is CASSGSLDRVASQWSPLHF. The CDR3 nucleotides are TGTGCCAGCAGTGGCTCACTGGACAGGGTAGCGTCCCAATGGTCACCCCTCCACTTT.

The chain joins TRBV5-1 to TRBJ2-4; a weak D match, TRBD1 (6 bases). This CDR3 is 16 amino acids long. Germline CDR1 and CDR2: SGHRS and YFSETQ. V lost 4 bases and J 0 bases, leaving 14 bases between the germline ends. CDR3 in amino acids: CASSVGTSIAKNIQYF. CDR3 sequence (DNA): TGCGCCAGCAGCGTAGGGACATCCATAGCCAAAAACATTCAGTACTTC.